A single sample is the source of the 7 T cell receptor beta chains below, sequenced in a study of control samples from healthy donors and cancer patients. TCRdb's table, derived via immunoSEQ multiplex PCR, lists solely in-frame clones and lacks some. The sample lists 150,000 to 200,000 clones, roughly 89% occurring once. Sequencing was done on a sample of blood. Receptors were obtained from a woman aged 25 to 39 in good health.

The chain links TRBV18 to TRBJ1-3; D gene unclear. Trimming took off 2 bases at V and 2 bases at J, with 4 bases between the two ends. The CDR3 length is 13 residues. The V gene's germline CDR1 is KGHSH and CDR2 LQKENI. CDR3 bases: TGTGCCAGCTCACCAGGGCCTGGAAACACCATATATTTT. Translating it yields CASSPGPGNTIYF.

This chain links TRBV15 with TRBJ2-7; maybe TRBD1 (5 bases). V lost 0 bases, J lost 1 base, and 10 bases lay in between. From germline, CDR1 is LNHNV and CDR2 YYDKDF (reference sequence). This CDR3 is built from 15 residues. CDR3 in DNA: TGTGCCACCAGCAGAGATCCCAGGGTGTCCTACGAGCAGTACTTC. It specifies CATSRDPRVSYEQYF. Variable domain in full (rest from reference TRBV15 and TRBJ2-7): DAMVIQNPRYQVTQFGKPVTLSCSQTLNHNVMYWYQQKSSQAPKLLFHYYDKDFNNEADTPDNFQSRRPNTSFCFLDIRSPGLGDTAMYLCATSRDPRVSYEQYFGPGTRLTVT.

The chain is built from TRBV14 and TRBJ1-2; 9 bases are shared with TRBD1. The V segment lost 4 bases and the J segment 4 bases; nucleotides outside the gene matches: 4. There are 14 residues in the CDR3. Per germline, CDR1 SGHDN and CDR2 FVKESK. The CDR3 sequence: CASSPTGGGYGYTF. CDR3 DNA: TGTGCCAGCAGCCCGACAGGGGGAGGCTATGGCTACACCTTC.

The gene calls are TRBV11-2 and TRBJ1-2; D ambiguous. There are 13 residues in the CDR3. Per the germline V gene, CDR1 is SGHAT and CDR2 is FQNNGV. The V and J ends lost 0 bases and 5 bases respectively, with 7 bases between them. CDR3 nucleotide sequence: TGTGCCAGCAGCTTAGATGGGAGTTATGGCTACACCTTC. This sequence encodes CASSLDGSYGYTF. The full variable domain, with the rest looked up from reference TRBV11-2 and TRBJ1-2, is EAGVAQSPRYKIIEKRQSVAFWCNPISGHATLYWYQQILGQGPKLLIQFQNNGVVDDSQLPKDRFSAERLKGVDSTLKIQPAKLEDSAVYLCASSLDGSYGYTFGSGTRLTVV.

V gene TRBV7-9 combines with J gene TRBJ1-6, with TRBD1 matching 7 bases. Germline CDR1 SEHNR, CDR2 FQNEAQ (reference sequence). The CDR3 has 12 amino acids. Losses at the gene ends were 5 bases for V and 9 bases for J; bases not matched to a gene: 1. CDR3 amino acids: CASSNRGSPLHF. The CDR3 bases are TGTGCCAGCAGCAACAGGGGTTCACCCCTCCACTTT.

The chain carries TRBV18 and TRBJ1-5, with 8 bases identical to TRBD1. Germline trimming cut 11 bases from V and 2 bases from J; bases unmatched to any gene: 5. Germline V gene sequence: CDR1 KGHSH, CDR2 LQKENI. The CDR3 extends over 13 amino acids. For the CDR3, the DNA is TGTGCCGGAGGACAGGGCGGCAATCAGCCCCAGCATTTT. Translated, it gives CAGGQGGNQPQHF.

This CDR3 reads CASSLQGIGEKLFF. The CDR3 DNA reads as TGTGCCAGCAGCTTACAGGGGATTGGTGAAAAACTGTTTTTT. The chain has TRBV7-2 and TRBJ1-4, with D possibly TRBD1 on 6 matching bases. The CDR3 has 14 amino acids. V was shortened by 2 bases and J by 7 bases, with 11 bases between the two germline ends. Germline CDR1 SGHTA, CDR2 FQGNSA.